Below, one T cell receptor beta chain is given with its context. The sample is drawn from a study of cytomegalovirus exposure and HLA in healthy donors. A multiplex PCR was run with 60 Vbeta primers and 13 Jbeta primers. Profiling relied on immunoSEQ multiplex PCR, and the TCRdb table lists in-frame clones only, not all of them. The table records 180,000 or so clones, approximately 80% of them present only once. This CDR3 spans 16 amino acids. Germline loops: CDR1 SGDLS, CDR2 YYNGEE. V lost 9 bases, J lost 4 bases, and 13 bases stayed unmatched. Sequences were obtained from PBMCs. The receptor's source is a woman in her forties or fifties in good health and CMV-seropositive. The V and J genes are TRBV9 and TRBJ2-1, with TRBD2 matching over 10 bases. CDR3 DNA sequence: TGTGCCAACCCAGCCACCGGACTAGCGGATTACAATGAGCAGTTCTTC. Amino acid sequence: CANPATGLADYNEQFF.